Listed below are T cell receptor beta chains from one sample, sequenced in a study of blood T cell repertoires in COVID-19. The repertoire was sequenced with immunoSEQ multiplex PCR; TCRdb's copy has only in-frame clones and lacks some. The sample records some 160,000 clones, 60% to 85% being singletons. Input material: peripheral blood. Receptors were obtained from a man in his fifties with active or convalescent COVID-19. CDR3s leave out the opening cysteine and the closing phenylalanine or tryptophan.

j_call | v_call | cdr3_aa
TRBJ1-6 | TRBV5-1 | ASSLTGAPNSPLH
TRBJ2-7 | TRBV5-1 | ASSLGGQLVSYEQY
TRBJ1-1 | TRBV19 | ASCRDRDTEAF
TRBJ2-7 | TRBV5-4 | ASSLNGGSYEQY
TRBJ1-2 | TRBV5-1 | ASSPELDRGRTNYGYT
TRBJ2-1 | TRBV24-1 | ATSDFYRSYNEQF
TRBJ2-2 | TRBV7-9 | ASSLAGAPGELF
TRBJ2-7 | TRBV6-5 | ASSYSTDYEQY
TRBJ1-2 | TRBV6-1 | ASSEAGQGADGYT
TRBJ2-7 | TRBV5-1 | ASSPSPHGTSGRSEQY
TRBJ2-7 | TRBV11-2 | ASSPGAGRGAYEQY
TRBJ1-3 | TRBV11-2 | ASSPRSGSGNTIY
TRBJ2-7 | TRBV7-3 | ASSLYNGVYEQY
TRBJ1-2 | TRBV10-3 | AISEREGDSPLNYGYT
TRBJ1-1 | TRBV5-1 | ASSWTGVTEAF
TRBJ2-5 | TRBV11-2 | ASSSFAEGGETQY
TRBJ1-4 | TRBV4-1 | ASSQAGGGREKLF
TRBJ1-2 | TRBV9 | ASSVAGTGGNGYT
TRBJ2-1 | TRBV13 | ASSYQTSAAFDEQF
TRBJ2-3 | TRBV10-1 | ASSEQGQDTDTQY
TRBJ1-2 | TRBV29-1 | SVDPTGGSYGYT
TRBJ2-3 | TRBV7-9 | ASSFSGAPDTQY
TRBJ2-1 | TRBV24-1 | ATSDFSGGPYNEQF
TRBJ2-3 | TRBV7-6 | ASSPWTSGSSTDTQY
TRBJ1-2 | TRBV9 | ASSVTRETGARWSYGYT
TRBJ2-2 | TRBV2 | ASSESRLAGELF
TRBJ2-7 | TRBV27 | ASSSPTGTRGYEQY
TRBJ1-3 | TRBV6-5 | ASSYGQTNTIY
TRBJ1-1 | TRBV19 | ASSGRGDTEAF
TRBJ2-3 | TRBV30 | AWSAPSGTRFTDTQY
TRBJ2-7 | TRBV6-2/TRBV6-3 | ASSYWGQGHYEQY
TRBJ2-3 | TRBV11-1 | ASTSWVLAPDTQY
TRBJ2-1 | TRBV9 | ASSVASRTSGNAEQF
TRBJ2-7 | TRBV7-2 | ASSPAALAGVHEQY
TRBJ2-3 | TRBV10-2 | ASSESFSPDTQY
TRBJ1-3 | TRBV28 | ASSGRGSFVATIY
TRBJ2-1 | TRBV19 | ASSMPRESYNEQF
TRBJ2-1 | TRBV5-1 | ASSWDTPAVNEQF
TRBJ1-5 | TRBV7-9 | ASSLDRGGNQPQH
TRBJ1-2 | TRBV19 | ASSILDGQGAGGYT
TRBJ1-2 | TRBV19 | ASTLRRDYGYT
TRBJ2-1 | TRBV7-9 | ASSTSVEYNEQF
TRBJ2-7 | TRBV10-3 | AILRTGTYEQY
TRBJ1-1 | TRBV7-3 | ASSPTGGYDTEAF
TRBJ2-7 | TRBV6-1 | ASSDALRELDEQY
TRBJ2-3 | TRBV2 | ATSWDRETDTQY
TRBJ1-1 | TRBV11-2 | ASSTGQSNTEAF
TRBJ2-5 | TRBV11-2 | ASSLDLPGTSGRYRRY
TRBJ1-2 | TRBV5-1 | ASSRRQGTSYGYT
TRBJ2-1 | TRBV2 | ASRGAGSYNEQF
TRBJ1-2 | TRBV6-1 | ASSEAQGPGGSNYGYT
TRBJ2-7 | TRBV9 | ASSVGGLVPSEQY
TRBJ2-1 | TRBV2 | ASSFGAGPYNEQF
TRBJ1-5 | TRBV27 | ASSHRQGLGNQPQH
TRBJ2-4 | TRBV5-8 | ASSLSQGHIQQD
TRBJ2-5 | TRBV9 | ASSVETSDQETQY
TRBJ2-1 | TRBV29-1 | SVEVQERVDEQF
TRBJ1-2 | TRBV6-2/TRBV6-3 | ASSYPRRGASYGYT
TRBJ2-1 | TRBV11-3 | ASSSRGTSGSDEQF